This T cell receptor (beta chain) was sequenced for a study of blood T cells in healthy people across ages (dated by TCRdb to about 2015). For the wider study: In model experiments, template switching captured roughly one uniquely barcoded TCR beta cDNA molecule for every two T cells. Using deep sequencing normalized with unique cDNA molecular identifiers, the study measured how TCR beta repertoire diversity changes with age. For two donors (one aged 18 to 30 and one aged 80 or older), the study analyzed two additional independent replicas of 1 million unique cDNA reads from the same blood draw. Four age groups were formed from the donors: young (average around 15 years), middle-aged (around 40), aged (over 55) and long-lived (roughly 81). Donors of different ages were randomly distributed across sequencing lanes to avoid experimental bias. General study outcomes and caveats: As age increased, observed TCR beta diversity per million T cells dropped in a roughly linear way, and a significant reduction was already evident by age 40. A strong correlation was found between observed TCR beta diversity and the percentage of naive T cells measured by flow cytometry. Bulk unsorted PBMC profiling prevented conclusive comparison of naive and antigen-experienced compartments. Because donor CMV infection status was unknown, age-related changes in expanded clonotypes were potentially confounded. Compared with the aged group, the long-lived group had more naive CD4+ T cells, fewer expanded clones and increased TCR diversity, a pattern suggesting age selection. Estimates of total diversity based on one million sequenced T cells were considered lower bounds and underestimates.

Donors were 30 to 45 systemically healthy Caucasian individuals from Russia aged about 6 to 100 years. Around 10 milliliters of peripheral blood were collected from each donor into EDTA-treated Vacutainer tubes. Ficoll-Paque density-gradient centrifugation was used to isolate PBMCs, with at least 6.5 million per sample. Trizol reagent was used to extract total RNA from PBMCs, with at least 5.5 micrograms per sample. For every donor, an aliquot of PBMCs went through flow cytometry to measure the percentages of naive CD45RAhigh/CD27high T cells. The CDR3 runs 14 residues from the cysteine to the phenylalanine. Here the CDR3 DNA is all that survives: 42 bases in frame from base 1. CDR1 and CDR2, per the germline V gene (reference sequence), are DFQATT and SNEGSKA. Unmatched junction bases come to 5, with V trimmed by 5 bases and J by 0 bases. Library generation was performed with 5' RACE. The instrument was an Illumina HiSeq 2500. A second about 6 to 11 cycle PCR used a sample-barcoded 5' primer and a J-beta primer mix. A template-switch 5' adaptor carrying 12 random nucleotides introduced a unique molecular identifier onto each TCR beta cDNA molecule. Each sample yielded at least 3 million CDR3-containing paired-end reads. First-strand cDNA synthesis was performed from all RNA using the Mint cDNA synthesis kit, with priming by a TRBC-specific oligonucleotide. After uracil-DNA glycosylase treatment, a first 18-cycle PCR used universal primers M1SS and BC2_uni_R on all cDNA. On the authors' methods: For normalization, 1 million high-quality reads, each with a distinct molecular identifier, were randomly selected from each sample. Reads with shared molecular identifiers were discarded instead of being binned into consensus sequences. MiTCR, with a Q25 quality threshold and the strictest error-elimination algorithm, was used for CDR3 identification, clonotype clustering and error correction. A nonparametric unseen species model using Euler transformation provided a lower-bound estimate of total TCR beta diversity. Using fastp at Q25 and MiXCR, TCRdb reprocessed the public reads and kept productive beta chains. Rows are unified per CDR3 protein, each entry keeping the most common DNA and genes. For this entry, the V and J calls and clone size follow TCRdb and not the study's own pipeline. For this sample there are 710,000 or so distinct CDR3 sequences; 22% appear just once. Of the sample, approximately 20% falls within the top ten clones.

As to this clonotype: Its specific antigen is unknown. No base quality values were provided; no much bigger clone lies one nucleotide off.

The clonotype comes from a man aged 70-80 years in good health. Material for sequencing was blood. Here the chain combines TRBV20-1 and TRBJ1-1; 8 junctional bases match TRBD1. CDR3 region: CSAPIQGVNTEAFF. The nucleotide sequence is given as TGCAGTGCTCCAATACAGGGGGTGAACACTGAAGCTTTCTTT.